This T cell receptor beta chain emerged from a study of CD8 T cells in ankylosing spondylitis. Study-wide findings and caveats: Reports say disease-linked clones showed up significantly more in matched ankylosing spondylitis synovial fluid. Disease-associated clonotypes exhibited CD8+ identity and were relatively infrequent in peripheral blood. One TCR beta motif, made up of 7 or 8 highly homologous variants, appeared characteristic of ankylosing spondylitis blood.

This clonotype was seen at least ten times. As yet, its antigen is unknown. Construction of TCR beta libraries was performed using quantitative 5'-RACE with molecular barcodes. MiXCR, run by TCRdb on the 5' RACE reads, gives a single entry per CDR3 protein. In the table there are 200,000 to 300,000 distinct CDR3 sequences, about 10% of which are singletons. The germline V gene encodes CDR1 LGHDT and CDR2 YNNKEL (reference sequence). V lost 4 bases and J lost 3, with 6 bases in between. The CDR3 length is 12 residues. The J gene is TRBJ2-5, the V gene TRBV3-1; the D is unclear. The material sequenced was blood, either unsorted or a sorted T cell fraction (not recorded which). This sequence was found in a male donor with ankylosing spondylitis or in good health (not recorded which). CDR3 DNA: TGTGCCAGCAGCCCCTTTGAAGAGACCCAGTACTTC. Encoded protein: CASSPFEETQYF.